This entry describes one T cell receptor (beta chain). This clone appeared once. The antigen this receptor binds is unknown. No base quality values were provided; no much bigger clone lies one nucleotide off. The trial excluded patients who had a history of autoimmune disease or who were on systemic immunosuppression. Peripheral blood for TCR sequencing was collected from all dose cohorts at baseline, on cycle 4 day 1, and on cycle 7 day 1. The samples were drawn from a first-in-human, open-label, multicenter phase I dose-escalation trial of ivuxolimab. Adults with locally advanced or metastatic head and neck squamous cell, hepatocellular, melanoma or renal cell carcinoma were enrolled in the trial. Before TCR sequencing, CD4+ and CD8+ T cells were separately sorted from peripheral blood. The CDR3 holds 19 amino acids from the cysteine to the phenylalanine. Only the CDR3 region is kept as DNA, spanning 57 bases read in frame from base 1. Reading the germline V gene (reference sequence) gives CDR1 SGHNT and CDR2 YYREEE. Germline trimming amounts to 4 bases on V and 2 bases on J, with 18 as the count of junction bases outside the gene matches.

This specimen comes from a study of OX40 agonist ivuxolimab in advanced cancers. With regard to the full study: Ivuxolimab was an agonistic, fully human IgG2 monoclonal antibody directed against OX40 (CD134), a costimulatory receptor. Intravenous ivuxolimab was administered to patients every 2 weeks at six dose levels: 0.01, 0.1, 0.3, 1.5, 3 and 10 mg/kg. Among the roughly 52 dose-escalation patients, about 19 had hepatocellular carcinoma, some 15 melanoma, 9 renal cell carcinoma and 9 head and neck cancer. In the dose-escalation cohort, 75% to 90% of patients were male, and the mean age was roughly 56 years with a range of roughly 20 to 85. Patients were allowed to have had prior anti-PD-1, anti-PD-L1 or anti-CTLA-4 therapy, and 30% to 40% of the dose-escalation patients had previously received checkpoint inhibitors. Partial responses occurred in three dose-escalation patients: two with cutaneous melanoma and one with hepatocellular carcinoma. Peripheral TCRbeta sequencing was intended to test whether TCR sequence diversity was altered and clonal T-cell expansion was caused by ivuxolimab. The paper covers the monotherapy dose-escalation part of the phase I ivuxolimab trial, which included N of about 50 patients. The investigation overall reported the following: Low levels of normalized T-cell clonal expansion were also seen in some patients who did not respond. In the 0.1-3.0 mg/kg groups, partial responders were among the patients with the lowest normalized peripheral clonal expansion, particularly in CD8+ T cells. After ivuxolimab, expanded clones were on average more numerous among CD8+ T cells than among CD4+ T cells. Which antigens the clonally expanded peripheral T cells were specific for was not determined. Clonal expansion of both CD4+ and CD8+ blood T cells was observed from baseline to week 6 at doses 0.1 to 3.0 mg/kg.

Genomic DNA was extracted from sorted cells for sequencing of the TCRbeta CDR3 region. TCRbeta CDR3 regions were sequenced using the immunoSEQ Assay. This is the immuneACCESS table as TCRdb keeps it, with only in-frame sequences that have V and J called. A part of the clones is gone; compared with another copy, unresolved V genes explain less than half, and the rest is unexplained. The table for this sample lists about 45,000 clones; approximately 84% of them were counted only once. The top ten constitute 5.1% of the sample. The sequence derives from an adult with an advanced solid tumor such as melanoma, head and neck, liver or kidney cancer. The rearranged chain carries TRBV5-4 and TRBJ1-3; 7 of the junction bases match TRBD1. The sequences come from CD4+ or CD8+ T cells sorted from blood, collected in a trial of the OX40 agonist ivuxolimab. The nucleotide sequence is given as TGTGCCAGCAGCGTGGGACAGTCATTGTTCGAAGAAACTGGAAACACCATATATTTT. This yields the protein CASSVGQSLFEETGNTIYF.